This T cell receptor (beta chain) stems from a study of blood T cell repertoires in COVID-19 (dated by TCRdb to the early 2020s). Study-level background: Samples from collaborators originated in the United States, Italy and Spain and spanned both the acute and convalescent phases of COVID-19. Deeply sampled blood TCRbeta repertoires from subjects exposed to, actively infected with, or recovered from COVID-19 were included in the dataset. The repertoires were made available in a free public database intended to serve as a resource for research on the immune response to SARS-CoV-2. The samples were drawn from the first 160 participants of the ongoing ImmuneRACE study and from over 950 subjects provided by 6 global collaborators. The material from the prospective study consisted of cDNA or gDNA derived from T cells, B-cell-depleted T cells, or PBMCs. Nearly every sample came with metadata listing a de-identified subject ID, COVID-19 status, age in years and sex. Where HLA class I and class II types were available, the types were taken from metadata supplied by the sample provider, not from assay-based typing.

Notes on this clone: It lacks a known antigen. Base qualities were left out, and no much larger clone turns up one base away.

TCRbeta CDR3 regions were amplified from genomic DNA by means of the immunoSEQ Assay, a bias-controlled multiplex PCR. Per the authors' processing: Nucleated cell counts per sample were estimated from amplification of reference gene primers within the assay. To quantify the absolute abundance of each unique TCRbeta CDR3 rearrangement, sequence reads were collapsed and filtered. For each sample, productive Simpson clonality was calculated as the square root of Simpson's diversity index across productive rearrangements. The source is immuneACCESS, and TCRdb retained only in-frame sequences with V and J called. Part of the clones is not carried over; for the studies checked, unresolved V genes explain less than half of this, and the remainder is unexplained. For V, J and clone size, that table is used; D and trimming come from the DNA. Present in this sample are 140,000 to 150,000 clones, approximately 80% of which were seen just once. The ten largest account for 10% to 15% of the sample.

Clipping removes 6 bases from V and 3 bases from J, with 5 as the unmatched junction base count. Measured from the cysteine to the phenylalanine, the CDR3 is 13 residues long. Kept here is only the CDR3 DNA, which spans 39 bases and is read in frame from base 1. CDR1 DFQATT and CDR2 SNEGSKA are derived from the germline V gene (reference sequence). Collaborating institutions collected whole blood in K2EDTA tubes following their own protocols. For TCRbeta analysis, collaborators shipped samples as frozen whole blood, isolated PBMCs, or DNA extracted from either of those sample types. The full study reports these points: The amount of clinical and demographic metadata varied by source and participant and was provided uncurated.

This TCR was sampled from a man in his 60s with active or convalescent COVID-19. The source material was peripheral blood. The sequence joins TRBV20-1 to TRBJ2-1; 7 bases in the junction line up with TRBD2. The bases read TGCAGTGCCAGTAGGGAGGGCTACAATGAGCAGTTCTTC. This encodes CSASREGYNEQFF.